These 26 T cell receptor beta chains came from one sample sequenced in a study of regulatory T cells in long-lasting Graves disease. CDR3 regions were amplified by Arm-PCR using iRepertoire HTBI primers to build TCR beta libraries. TCRdb re-derived calls from the multiplex PCR reads in MiXCR, one entry per CDR3 protein. The sample holds 450,000 to 700,000 distinct CDR3 sequences, less than 15% seen once. As for time point: newly diagnosed GD, antithyroid drugs for less than 3 months. The TCR library was prepared using RNA isolated from PBMCs. The data also belong to a second study, concerning T cells in Graves' hyperthyroidism and ophthalmopathy.

The material sequenced was peripheral blood mononuclear cells (PBMCs), taken at new diagnosis, from a patient treated with antithyroid drugs. The receptors shown here come from a man aged 25 to 40 with Graves disease.

About this clonotype itself: A much larger clone sits a single nucleotide away, making a read error possible. The rearrangement uses TRBV20-1 and TRBJ2-1; D unresolved. CDR1 is DFQATT and CDR2 is SNEGSKA in the germline V gene (reference sequence). The CDR3 consists of 14 residues. V was trimmed by 3 bases and J by 9 bases, leaving 18 bases between them. The CDR3 bases are TGCAGTGCTAGTGGTGGCAGTCTTAACACTGAGCAGTTCTTC. Translated: CSASGGSLNTEQFF.

This clonotype was seen repeatedly, ten times or more. The chain joins TRBV6-1 to TRBJ1-1; 12 nucleotides line up with TRBD1. CDR1 is MNHNS, CDR2 SASEGT, per germline. Trimming at V came to 5 bases and at J to 5 bases, leaving 3 bases not matched to a gene. The CDR3 sequence is 14 residues long. The CDR3 loop reads CASSRDRGLTEAFF. The CDR3 bases are TGTGCCAGCAGTAGGGACAGGGGGCTGACTGAAGCTTTCTTT.

V and J are TRBV5-4 and TRBJ2-5; D unclear. Trimming removed 0 bases from V and 7 bases from J, with 13 bases in between. The germline CDR1 and CDR2 sequences are SGHNT and YYREEE (reference sequence). This CDR3 is 14 amino acids long. The CDR3 here is CASSLVGTWGTQYF. CDR3 coding DNA: TGTGCCAGCAGCTTGGTCGGTACCTGGGGGACCCAGTACTTC.

CDR3 nucleotides: TGCAGTGTCGGCGGAGGGCCAGATACGCAGTATTTT. Its protein is CSVGGGPDTQYF. This chain connects TRBV20-1 to TRBJ2-3, with TRBD2 as a possible D gene (6 bases). The germline V and J ends were trimmed by 7 bases and 4 bases, with 12 bases remaining between them. CDR1 and CDR2 from the germline V gene are DFQATT and SNEGSKA (reference sequence). CDR3 length: 12 amino acids.

This clonotype showed up many times. This chain links TRBV19 with TRBJ1-2; D ambiguous. Germline loops: CDR1 LNHDA, CDR2 SQIVND (reference sequence). With 3 bases removed from V and 2 bases from J, the gap between germline ends came to 7 bases. CDR3 length: 13 residues. The CDR3 DNA reads as TGTGCCAGTAGTATGGGCCTAAACTATGGCTACACCTTC. This encodes CASSMGLNYGYTF.

This sequence joins TRBV6-1 and TRBJ2-1; TRBD2 matches 11 bases. The CDR3 consists of 12 residues. Germline loops: CDR1 MNHNS, CDR2 SASEGT. V shed 7 bases and J 7 bases; nucleotides not matched to a gene: 0. CDR3 in DNA: TGTGCCAGCACTAGCGGGAGGAATGAGCAGTTCTTC. Translation gives CASTSGRNEQFF.

This clonotype was seen ten or more times. V usage is TRBV12-3 or TRBV12-4 and J usage is TRBJ2-3; TRBD1 or TRBD2 may be the D gene (5 bases each). V was cut by 7 bases and J by 6 bases, with 17 bases left in between. There are 14 residues in the CDR3. CDR3 in DNA: TGTGCCAGCACCGCCGGGACCACCCGGGATACGCAGTATTTT. Encoded protein: CASTAGTTRDTQYF.

This clonotype has ten or more counts. The chain employs TRBV16 and TRBJ2-7, with D tentatively TRBD1 (5 bases). CDR1 KGHSY and CDR2 FQNENV come from the germline V gene. The V gene lost 9 bases and the J gene lost 6 bases, with 12 bases spanning the gap. This CDR3 spans 11 amino acids. The CDR3 loop is CASRTSSEQYF. Here the CDR3 DNA reads TGTGCCAGTAGGACATCTAGCGAGCAGTACTTC.

The sample holds many counts of this clonotype. The V gene is TRBV12-3 or TRBV12-4, the J gene TRBJ2-1; TRBD2 matches at 11 bases. V lost 7 bases to trimming and J lost 4 bases; unmatched junction nucleotides: 9. This CDR3 is built from 16 residues. The chain's CDR3 is CASTLGTSGNYNEQFF. In DNA form, the CDR3 reads TGTGCCAGCACCCTAGGGACTAGCGGAAATTACAATGAGCAGTTCTTC.

The sample holds many counts of this clonotype. V gene TRBV12-3 or TRBV12-4 combines with J gene TRBJ2-5, with a weak D call TRBD1 (6 bases). V lost 1 base and J lost 1, with 13 bases in between. The CDR3 sequence is 16 residues long. For the CDR3, the DNA is TGTGCCAGCAGTTTAGGACAGGCTATACTCCAAGAGACCCAGTACTTC. Translation gives CASSLGQAILQETQYF.

This clonotype was detected ten times or more. The V and J genes are TRBV7-8 and TRBJ2-3, with D maybe TRBD2 (6 bases). Trimming left V 5 bases short and J 6 bases short, with 15 bases between. The CDR3 has 14 residues. Germline-derived CDR1 and CDR2 are SGHVS and FQNEAQ. CDR3 in amino acids: CASSPYGGEDTQYF. The CDR3, as DNA: TGTGCCAGCAGCCCTTACGGGGGAGAGGATACGCAGTATTTT.

This clonotype occurred a few times. The J gene is TRBJ2-3, the V gene TRBV20-1; D is uncertain. V dropped 7 bases and J dropped 1 base, with 12 bases sitting between them. Germline V gene data show CDR1 as DFQATT and CDR2 as SNEGSKA (reference sequence). The CDR3 covers 13 residues. CDR3 residues: CSEKLRGTDTQYF. CDR3 nucleotides: TGCAGTGAAAAACTTCGGGGCACAGATACGCAGTATTTT.

The chain combines TRBV6-5 with TRBJ2-7; D unresolved. Germline V lookup: CDR1 MNHEY, CDR2 SVGAGI. The CDR3 contains 12 residues. Trimming pared 3 bases from V and 3 bases from J, leaving 6 bases between. The CDR3, as DNA: TGTGCCAGCAGTTATTGGGGCTACGAGCAGTACTTC. Amino acids: CASSYWGYEQYF.

This clonotype was counted ten times or more. The V and J genes are TRBV6-2 or TRBV6-3 and TRBJ2-1; D is possibly TRBD1 (7 bases). CDR1 and CDR2 (germline): MNHEY, SVGEGT. The V gene lost 6 bases and the J gene lost 6 bases, with 18 bases spanning the gap. The CDR3 has 15 amino acids. The CDR3 nucleotides are TGTGCCAGCAGCCGCAGGGGGGCCACTTCCAATGAGCAGTTCTTC. It translates to CASSRRGATSNEQFF.

This clonotype appeared many times. CDR3 protein: CASSWTSGRNEQYF. In DNA, the CDR3 is TGTGCCAGCAGTTGGACTAGCGGGAGGAATGAGCAGTACTTC. This sequence joins TRBV12-3 or TRBV12-4 and TRBJ2-7; 14 positions agree with TRBD2. The CDR3 spans 14 residues. The trim removed 4 bases at V and 7 bases at J, leaving 3 bases unmatched.

This clonotype was observed many times. The rearrangement joins TRBV10-3 to TRBJ1-1; D is unresolved. This CDR3 region has 14 residues. Trimming stripped 6 bases from V and 0 bases from J, with 11 bases between. Per the germline V gene, CDR1 is ENHRY and CDR2 is SYGVKD. CDR3 coding DNA: TGTGCCATCAGGGAGCAGGTTGTGAACACTGAAGCTTTCTTT. Protein: CAIREQVVNTEAFF.

Comment on this clonotype: This sequence may be a read error, since a much larger clone differs from it by one base. The chain employs TRBV2 and TRBJ2-7; D gene ambiguous. The V and J ends lost 6 bases and 7 bases respectively, with 7 bases between them. The germline gives CDR1 SNHLY, CDR2 FYNNEI. The CDR3 extends over 10 amino acids. CDR3 residues: CASRAEEQYF. DNA of the CDR3: TGTGCCAGCAGGGCGGAGGAGCAGTACTTC.

Ten or more counts support this clonotype. The CDR3 DNA reads TGTGCCAGCTCACCAAGTTGGGGCGATGAGCAGTTCTTC. Residues: CASSPSWGDEQFF. V gene TRBV18 combines with J gene TRBJ2-1; D perhaps matches TRBD1 (5 bases). The CDR3 sequence is 13 residues long. Trimming pared 2 bases from V and 8 bases from J, leaving 10 bases between. Germline V gene data show CDR1 as KGHSH and CDR2 as LQKENI.

Details on this clonotype: The junction departs from germline at one end; a sequencing error may be responsible. V usage is TRBV2 and J usage is TRBJ1-1; no clear D gene. From germline, CDR1 is SNHLY and CDR2 FYNNEI. The CDR3 is 15 residues long. CDR3 DNA sequence: TGCGCCAGCAGCCCCCTCCCCGACCCGAACACTGAAGCTTTCTTT. It translates to CASSPLPDPNTEAFF.

This clonotype appeared many times. The chain employs TRBV27 and TRBJ2-3; tentatively, D is TRBD2 (7 bases). The germline CDR1 and CDR2 sequences are MNHEY and SMNVEV (reference sequence). V was trimmed by 11 bases and J by 3 bases, leaving 15 bases between them. This CDR3 has 13 residues. The CDR3 loop reads CAPVGGLTDTQYF. CDR3 bases: TGTGCCCCTGTCGGGGGGCTGACAGATACGCAGTATTTT.

This clonotype appeared many times. J is TRBJ1-2 and V is TRBV6-5; no reliable D call. The CDR3 loop spans 13 amino acids. Germline V gene lookup returns CDR1 MNHEY and CDR2 SVGAGI. V was cut by 0 bases and J by 8 bases, with 10 bases left in between. CDR3 residues: CASSYSLGKGYTF. CDR3 bases: TGTGCCAGCAGTTACTCGTTGGGGAAGGGCTACACCTTC.

This clonotype was counted between two and nine times. The rearrangement joins TRBV20-1 to TRBJ2-7, with a possible D match to TRBD2 (5 bases). Trimming took 6 bases from V and 6 from J, leaving 21 bases between them. The CDR3 contains 14 residues. The germline V gene has CDR1 DFQATT and CDR2 SNEGSKA (reference sequence). The CDR3, as DNA: TGCAGTGCGGCCGGAACGTCCGGGGAACGCGAGCAGTACTTC. It yields the protein CSAAGTSGEREQYF.

This clonotype was detected ten times or more. This chain connects TRBV5-1 to TRBJ2-3, with unresolved D. Germline V gives CDR1 SGHRS, CDR2 YFSETQ. This CDR3 region has 15 residues. The V and J ends lost 4 bases and 4 bases respectively, with 16 bases between them. The CDR3 is CASSLSSSRSDTQYF. The CDR3 DNA reads TGCGCCAGCAGCCTAAGTTCGTCTCGGTCAGATACGCAGTATTTT.

In the case of this clonotype: A much larger clone lies a single base off, so this may be a read error. J is TRBJ2-1 and V is TRBV13; weak D call: TRBD2 (6 bases). The CDR3 is 14 amino acids. Germline loops: CDR1 PRHDT, CDR2 FYEKMQ (reference sequence). In nucleotides, the CDR3 is TGTGCCGGCAGCCTTGGAGCGGGTAACAATGAGCAGTTCTTC. Its translation is CAGSLGAGNNEQFF.

Only a few counts were recorded for this clonotype. The chain joins TRBV4-1 to TRBJ1-2, with a tentative D call TRBD1 (5 bases). The CDR3 spans 15 residues. From germline, CDR1 is MGHRA and CDR2 YSYEKL. Trimming left V 0 bases short and J 4 bases short, with 12 bases between. CDR3 DNA: TGCGCCAGCAGCCAAGATCAGACAGACGCCTATGGCTACACCTTC. Amino acid sequence: CASSQDQTDAYGYTF.

This clonotype has at least ten counts. The V and J genes are TRBV28 and TRBJ2-4; possibly TRBD2 for D (7 bases). The CDR3 spans 17 residues. Trimming shortened V by 6 bases and J by 1 base, and 19 bases separated the two germline ends. CDR1 is MDHEN and CDR2 is SYDVKM in the germline V gene. CDR3 DNA sequence: TGTGCCAGCAGGTCCCCGGGGGGCGGTATCGCCAAAAACATTCAGTACTTC. Protein: CASRSPGGGIAKNIQYF. Full variable domain (rest looked up from reference TRBV28 and TRBJ2-4): DVKVTQSSRYLVKRTGEKVFLECVQDMDHENMFWYRQDPGLGLRLIYFSYDVKMKEKGDIPEGYSVSREKKERFSLILESASTNQTSMYLCASRSPGGGIAKNIQYFGAGTRLSVL.